These 30 T cell receptor beta chains were sequenced from one sample in a study of shared clonotypes between healthy human individuals. Assay: immunoSEQ multiplex PCR; the TCRdb copy retains only in-frame clones and omits some. The table includes roughly 640,000 clones, 97% detected once. Sequenced sample: naive CD4+ T cells sorted from blood. As to subset: CD45RA+ positively selected. The source is a woman aged 25 to 45 in good health.

The rearrangement links TRBV13 to TRBJ2-5, with D perhaps TRBD2 (6 bases). Trimming left V 7 bases short and J 3 bases short, with 12 bases between. The CDR3 length is 13 residues. Germline assignment: CDR1 PRHDT and CDR2 FYEKMQ (reference sequence). CDR3 nucleotides: TGTGCCAGCAAACTAGCAGACGAAGAGACCCAGTACTTC. Amino acid sequence: CASKLADEETQYF.

V is TRBV19 and J is TRBJ1-4; D possibly corresponds to TRBD1 (6 bases). The CDR3 totals 16 residues. Germline CDR1 reads LNHDA; CDR2 reads SQIVND (reference sequence). Trimming left V 4 bases short and J 0 bases short, with 12 bases between. The CDR3 DNA reads TGTGCCAGTAGTAGAGGACAGTATGCAACTAATGAAAAACTGTTTTTT. Its protein is CASSRGQYATNEKLFF.

The chain carries TRBV2 and TRBJ2-7; 12 nucleotides line up with TRBD2. The CDR3 length is 15 residues. Per the germline V gene, CDR1 is SNHLY and CDR2 is FYNNEI. Trimming cost V 8 bases and J 4 bases; bases outside gene matches: 9. The CDR3 nucleotides are TGTGCCAGCGCCCGACTAGCGGGAGTCGCTTACGAGCAGTACTTC. It codes for CASARLAGVAYEQYF.

The chain combines TRBV5-4 with TRBJ1-1; D remains ambiguous. The germline V gene encodes CDR1 SGHNT and CDR2 YYREEE (reference sequence). There are 13 residues in the CDR3. Trimming cost V 1 base and J 1 base, with 5 bases left between them. CDR3 sequence: CASSLLGNTEAFF. DNA of the CDR3: TGTGCCAGCAGCTTGTTAGGGAACACTGAAGCTTTCTTT.

The chain carries TRBV4-2 and TRBJ1-4, with D hard to call. The CDR3 consists of 14 residues. The germline gives CDR1 LGHNA, CDR2 YNFKEQ. The V gene lost 3 bases and the J gene lost 0 bases, with 5 bases spanning the gap. The CDR3 region has the DNA TGTGCCAGCAGCCAGGAAGCAACTAATGAAAAACTGTTTTTT. Residues: CASSQEATNEKLFF.

The J gene is TRBJ2-2, the V gene TRBV5-4, with 9 bases aligning to TRBD2. With V trimmed by 4 bases and J by 0 bases, 10 bases remained unmatched. Germline CDR1 is SGHNT and CDR2 is YYREEE (reference sequence). The CDR3 runs to 18 residues. The CDR3 DNA reads TGTGCCAGCAGCGTCGATGCAGCGGGGGGCACGAACACCGGGGAGCTGTTTTTT. Translating gives CASSVDAAGGTNTGELFF.

The chain is built from TRBV25-1 and TRBJ1-1; 11 positions match TRBD1. This CDR3 spans 14 amino acids. CDR1 is MGHDK and CDR2 is SYGVNS in the germline V gene. The V gene end was trimmed by 7 bases and the J gene end by 3 bases; junction bases not matched to a gene: 4. CDR3 coding DNA: TGTGCCAGCATTGGACAGGGGGCGTACACTGAAGCTTTCTTT. Amino acids: CASIGQGAYTEAFF. Combining the CDR3 with reference TRBV25-1 and TRBJ1-1 gives the whole variable domain EADIYQTPRYLVIGTGKKITLECSQTMGHDKMYWYQQDPGMELHLIHYSYGVNSTEKGDLSSESTVSRIRTEHFPLTLESARPSHTSQYLCASIGQGAYTEAFFGQGTRLTVV.

The chain has TRBV6-5 and TRBJ1-3; D gene unclear. The CDR3 loop spans 13 amino acids. V lost 5 bases, J lost 6 bases, and 11 bases lay in between. Germline assignment: CDR1 MNHEY and CDR2 SVGAGI. The CDR3 sequence: CASSMNGENTIYF. The CDR3 DNA is TGTGCCAGCAGTATGAATGGGGAAAACACCATATATTTT.

The chain recombines TRBV28 with TRBJ2-7, with 9 positions matching TRBD1. Germline V gene sequence: CDR1 MDHEN, CDR2 SYDVKM. The CDR3 consists of 13 residues. J gave up 4 bases and V 6 bases, and 4 bases lay outside the gene matches. CDR3 loop: CASSPDRGYEQYF. CDR3 nucleotide sequence: TGTGCCAGCAGCCCAGACAGGGGGTACGAGCAGTACTTC.

Comments on this clone: Other DNA sequences in the same sample also yield this CDR3. The chain carries TRBV10-3 and TRBJ2-7; no reliable D call. Per germline, CDR1 ENHRY and CDR2 SYGVKD. The CDR3 consists of 11 residues. V gave up 4 bases and J gave up 3 bases, with 4 bases separating them. The CDR3 protein is CAISANYEQYF. Written as DNA, the CDR3 is TGTGCCATCAGTGCCAACTACGAGCAGTACTTC.

With respect to this clone: The same CDR3 can be traced to other DNA sequences in this sample. The chain links TRBV7-9 to TRBJ1-1, with a possible D match to TRBD1 (5 bases). The germline V gene has CDR1 SEHNR and CDR2 FQNEAQ (reference sequence). The CDR3 sequence is 13 residues long. Trimming shortened V by 2 bases and J by 1 base, and 5 bases separated the two germline ends. CDR3 DNA sequence: TGTGCCAGCAGCTTACAGGGGAACACTGAAGCTTTCTTT. It is translated as CASSLQGNTEAFF.

V and J are TRBV11-1 and TRBJ1-2, with D perhaps TRBD1 (5 bases). This CDR3 region has 12 residues. Looked up from germline, CDR1 is SGHAT and CDR2 is FQDESV (reference sequence). Trimming pared 0 bases from V and 8 bases from J, leaving 7 bases between. CDR3 bases: TGTGCCAGCAGCTTAGCAGGGGACGGCTACACCTTC. This gives the protein CASSLAGDGYTF.

V usage is TRBV2 and J usage is TRBJ2-5; a possible D gene is TRBD1 (5 bases). Germline-derived CDR1 and CDR2 are SNHLY and FYNNEI. V shed 7 bases and J shed 5 bases, with 17 bases lying between them. CDR3 length: 14 residues. The CDR3 DNA sequence: TGTGCCAGCACTTCACCGGCAGGGCTGGAGACCCAGTACTTC. The encoded protein is CASTSPAGLETQYF.

The chain joins TRBV7-7 to TRBJ2-1; 11 nucleotides match TRBD2. The V gene's germline CDR1 is SSHAT and CDR2 FNYEAQ (reference sequence). The V gene end was trimmed by 5 bases and the J gene end by 7 bases; junction bases not matched to a gene: 10. CDR3 size: 16 residues. The CDR3 DNA is TGTGCCAGCAGCAATACTGGGACTAGCGGCTCTAATGAGCAGTTCTTC. It specifies CASSNTGTSGSNEQFF.

Concerning this clone: Other DNA sequences in this sample translate to the same CDR3. The chain recombines TRBV19 with TRBJ1-1; D unclear. From germline, CDR1 is LNHDA and CDR2 SQIVND (reference sequence). Trimming stripped 2 bases from V and 5 bases from J, with 3 bases between. This CDR3 comprises 11 residues. The CDR3 is CASSILTEAFF. In DNA, the CDR3 is TGTGCCAGTAGTATACTGACTGAAGCTTTCTTT. The full variable domain, its missing parts supplied by reference TRBV19 and TRBJ1-1, is DGGITQSPKYLFRKEGQNVTLSCEQNLNHDAMYWYRQDPGQGLRLIYYSQIVNDFQKGDIAEGYSVSREKKESFPLTVTSAQKNPTAFYLCASSILTEAFFGQGTRLTVV.

A single count supports this clone. V is TRBV6-5 and J is TRBJ2-7; unclear D gene. The V and J ends lost 6 bases and 1 base respectively, with 16 bases between them. CDR3 length: 15 amino acids. Germline values: CDR1 MNHEY, CDR2 SVGAGI. The CDR3 region has the DNA TGTGCCAGCAGACCTCATAAGGGAATTTCCTACGAGCAGTACTTC. Translating it yields CASRPHKGISYEQYF.

The V gene is TRBV7-9, the J gene TRBJ2-5, with D possibly TRBD1 on 6 matching bases. The CDR3 totals 13 residues. Germline V gene sequence: CDR1 SEHNR, CDR2 FQNEAQ (reference sequence). Trimming took off 4 bases at V and 4 bases at J, with 10 bases between the two ends. The CDR3 region has the DNA TGTGCCAGCAGCTCGGCAGGGGCAGAGACCCAGTACTTC. This translates into CASSSAGAETQYF.

The chain has TRBV7-9 and TRBJ2-7; 9 nucleotides line up with TRBD1. The CDR3 sequence is 15 residues long. The J segment lost 5 bases and the V segment lost 2 bases, leaving 7 bases of the junction unmatched. In germline, CDR1 is SEHNR, CDR2 FQNEAQ (reference sequence). The DNA of the CDR3 is TGTGCCAGCAGCTTAAAGGGACAGGGTAGAGACGAGCAGTACTTC. Residues: CASSLKGQGRDEQYF.

The gene calls are TRBV5-5 and TRBJ2-4; 8 positions match TRBD1. Germline loops: CDR1 SGHKS, CDR2 YYEKEE (reference sequence). V shed 4 bases and J 6 bases; nucleotides not matched to a gene: 6. This CDR3 comprises 14 residues. CDR3 sequence: CASSGDRGVNIQYF. The DNA for the CDR3 is TGTGCCAGCAGCGGTGACAGGGGCGTAAACATTCAGTACTTC.

This sequence joins TRBV4-1 and TRBJ2-2, with D possibly being TRBD1 (6 bases). The V end lost 2 bases, the J end lost 4 bases, and 14 bases lay between the germline ends. The CDR3 consists of 16 residues. The V gene's germline CDR1 is MGHRA and CDR2 YSYEKL. This chain's CDR3 is CASSQQTDRSTGELFF. CDR3 nucleotides: TGCGCCAGCAGCCAACAAACAGACAGGAGCACCGGGGAGCTGTTTTTT.

This clone was found once. This chain links TRBV2 with TRBJ1-3; 8 bases align to TRBD1. Germline V gene sequence: CDR1 SNHLY, CDR2 FYNNEI. The CDR3 is 15 amino acids. Unmatched junction bases numbered 5, after V lost 5 bases and J lost 2 bases. The CDR3 bases are TGTGCCAGCAGTCTTGCGGGACAGGCTGGAAACACCATATATTTT. This codes for CASSLAGQAGNTIYF.

The CDR3 coding sequence is TGCAGCGTTGAAGCGCCTAGCGGGGCCCTCGGTAGCGAGCAGTACTTC. Translating it yields CSVEAPSGALGSEQYF. The chain employs TRBV29-1 and TRBJ2-7; 9 bases map to TRBD2. In germline, CDR1 is SQVTM, CDR2 ANQGSEA. Germline trimming cut 1 base from V and 6 bases from J; bases unmatched to any gene: 13. The CDR3 spans 16 residues.

The chain links TRBV5-1 to TRBJ2-3, with a possible D match to TRBD1 (5 bases). Germline-derived CDR1 and CDR2 are SGHRS and YFSETQ. V gave up 3 bases and J gave up 0 bases, with 14 bases separating them. This CDR3 has 16 residues. The DNA of the CDR3 is TGCGCCAGCAGCTCTCTGGGGCGAGATAGCACAGATACGCAGTATTTT. It translates to CASSSLGRDSTDTQYF.

The chain uses TRBV5-1 and TRBJ1-4; D not resolved. This CDR3 is 13 amino acids long. The V end was cut by 5 bases, the J end by 7 bases, with 12 bases between. Germline V gives CDR1 SGHRS, CDR2 YFSETQ. The CDR3 sequence: CASSRGGGEKLFF. DNA for the CDR3: TGCGCCAGCAGTAGAGGAGGCGGTGAAAAACTGTTTTTT. Drawing the rest from reference TRBV5-1 and TRBJ1-4, the complete variable domain is KAGVTQTPRYLIKTRGQQVTLSCSPISGHRSVSWYQQTPGQGLQFLFEYFSETQRNKGNFPGRFSGRQFSNSRSEMNVSTLELGDSALYLCASSRGGGEKLFFGSGTQLSVL.

The chain couples TRBV28 to TRBJ1-2; a weak D match, TRBD1 (5 bases). Trimming left V 2 bases short and J 5 bases short, with 12 bases between. CDR1 MDHEN and CDR2 SYDVKM come from the germline V gene. The CDR3 covers 14 residues. This CDR3 is CASSLRAGTYGYTF. Here the CDR3 DNA reads TGTGCCAGCAGTTTACGGGCGGGGACTTATGGCTACACCTTC.

This chain connects TRBV9 to TRBJ2-3, with no clear D. The V end lost 1 base, the J end lost 3 bases, and 3 bases lay between the germline ends. The CDR3 loop spans 12 amino acids. Germline values: CDR1 SGDLS, CDR2 YYNGEE. CDR3 sequence reads: CASSVLTDTQYF. CDR3 nucleotide sequence: TGTGCCAGCAGCGTACTAACAGATACGCAGTATTTT.

V and J are TRBV11-2 and TRBJ2-4; D is unclear. The germline V gene encodes CDR1 SGHAT and CDR2 FQNNGV. V was pared by 5 bases and J by 0 bases, with 11 bases between. The length of the CDR3 is 15 residues. The CDR3 reads CASSPSGLAKNIQYF. CDR3 nucleotide sequence: TGTGCCAGCAGCCCGTCGGGCTTAGCCAAAAACATTCAGTACTTC.

The chain uses TRBV2 and TRBJ1-5; D gene uncertain. V lost 3 bases to trimming and J lost 2 bases, with 17 bases between them. The CDR3 is made up of 17 amino acids. Germline assignment: CDR1 SNHLY and CDR2 FYNNEI. This CDR3 reads CASSDNWGGIGNQPQHF. In nucleotides, the CDR3 is TGTGCCAGCAGTGATAATTGGGGAGGGATTGGCAATCAGCCCCAGCATTTT. Supplemented by reference TRBV2 and TRBJ1-5, the full variable domain reads EPEVTQTPSHQVTQMGQEVILRCVPISNHLYFYWYRQILGQKVEFLVSFYNNEISEKSEIFDDQFSVERPDGSNFTLKIRSTKLEDSAMYFCASSDNWGGIGNQPQHFGDGTRLSIL.

J is TRBJ2-4 and V is TRBV2; 11 nucleotides match TRBD2. V lost 11 bases, J lost 9 bases, and 9 bases stayed unmatched. Germline values: CDR1 SNHLY, CDR2 FYNNEI. The CDR3 is 13 amino acids. CDR3 in DNA: TGTGCCTCACAGGGAACTAGCGGGAGCATTCAGTACTTC. Protein sequence: CASQGTSGSIQYF.

V usage is TRBV4-2 and J usage is TRBJ2-3, with TRBD2 matching over 7 bases. This CDR3 spans 16 amino acids. Germline-derived CDR1 and CDR2 are LGHNA and YNFKEQ. V was pared by 4 bases and J by 1 base, with 8 bases of the junction left unmatched. CDR3 in amino acids: CASSPGLAEGTDTQYF. The CDR3 bases are TGTGCCAGCAGCCCAGGCCTAGCGGAGGGCACAGATACGCAGTATTTT.